These 27 T cell receptor beta chains were all obtained from the same sample, sequenced in a study of regulatory T cells in long-lasting Graves disease. Building of the TCR beta libraries involved iRepertoire HTBI primers and Arm-PCR of CDR3 regions. TCRdb re-derived calls from the multiplex PCR reads in MiXCR, one entry per CDR3 protein. The data hold around 460,000 distinct CDR3 sequences, with approximately 23% observed a single time. Time point: persistent/refractory GD, antithyroid drugs over 5 years with positive TRAb. PBMC RNA served as the TCR library source. The starting material was peripheral blood mononuclear cells (PBMCs), obtained when the disease was refractory, from a patient treated with antithyroid drugs. These receptors were obtained from a female donor with Graves disease.

For the CDR3, the DNA is TGTGCCAGCAGGCCTAGCGGGGGACCCTACGAGCAGTACTTC. Translated: CASRPSGGPYEQYF. This chain uses TRBV12-3 or TRBV12-4 with TRBJ2-7; 10 nucleotides align to TRBD2. With 6 bases clipped from V and 2 bases from J, the junction kept 4 bases outside the gene matches. This CDR3 is 14 amino acids long.

This clonotype was counted a single time. The gene calls are TRBV29-1 and TRBJ2-3; perhaps TRBD1 as D (5 bases). V dropped 4 bases and J dropped 3 bases, with 11 bases sitting between them. From germline, CDR1 is SQVTM and CDR2 ANQGSEA. The CDR3 loop spans 13 amino acids. CDR3 loop: CSVGVGRTDTQYF. In nucleotides, the CDR3 is TGCAGCGTTGGAGTGGGGCGTACAGATACGCAGTATTTT.

This clonotype appeared a few times. The chain has TRBV6-5 and TRBJ1-1, with D possibly being TRBD1 (5 bases). Trimming left V 4 bases short and J 4 bases short, with 13 bases between. Germline assignment: CDR1 MNHEY and CDR2 SVGAGI. This CDR3 comprises 14 residues. The CDR3 sequence: CASSLGRVPTEAFF. The CDR3 coding sequence is TGTGCCAGCAGTTTGGGCAGGGTCCCCACTGAAGCTTTCTTT.

At least ten counts were recorded for this clonotype. This chain uses TRBV2 with TRBJ1-1; D possibly corresponds to TRBD1 (5 bases). V dropped 7 bases and J dropped 0 bases, with 12 bases sitting between them. Germline V gives CDR1 SNHLY, CDR2 FYNNEI. This CDR3 contains 14 residues. The CDR3 sequence: CASTDSRMNTEAFF. In DNA, the CDR3 is TGTGCCAGCACTGACAGTAGGATGAACACTGAAGCTTTCTTT.

V gene TRBV7-9 combines with J gene TRBJ1-4, with a weak D call TRBD1 (5 bases). This CDR3 contains 13 residues. Trimming left V 5 bases short and J 5 bases short, with 9 bases between. Germline values: CDR1 SEHNR, CDR2 FQNEAQ (reference sequence). CDR3 protein: CASSLQENEKLFF. In DNA form, the CDR3 reads TGTGCCAGCAGCCTACAGGAAAATGAAAAACTGTTTTTT.

The CDR3 nucleotides are TGCGCCAGCAGCCAATCGGGACAGGGGACCGATACGCAGTATTTT. Translation gives CASSQSGQGTDTQYF. The gene calls are TRBV4-1 and TRBJ2-3, with 10 bases identical to TRBD1. Germline lookup yields CDR1 MGHRA and CDR2 YSYEKL. This CDR3 region has 15 residues. Losses at the gene ends were 2 bases for V and 6 bases for J; bases not matched to a gene: 5.

Concerning this clonotype: This sequence may be a read error, since a much larger clone differs from it by one base. V gene TRBV10-3 combines with J gene TRBJ1-6, with no clear D. The CDR3 is made up of 14 amino acids. Germline V gene data show CDR1 as ENHRY and CDR2 as SYGVKD. In DNA, the CDR3 is TGTACCATCAGTGTGGAGGCGATGGATTCACCCCTCCACTTT. It is translated as CTISVEAMDSPLHF.

This clonotype was detected many times. This chain uses TRBV11-1 with TRBJ2-5; D may correspond to TRBD1 or TRBD2 (6 bases each). The CDR3 is made up of 14 amino acids. The V and J ends lost 4 bases and 5 bases respectively, with 14 bases between them. Germline CDR1 reads SGHAT; CDR2 reads FQDESV (reference sequence). The CDR3 loop is CASSSQRRGETQYF. The CDR3 nucleotides are TGTGCCAGCAGCTCTCAGCGGAGGGGGGAGACCCAGTACTTC. Using reference TRBV11-1 and TRBJ2-5 for the parts outside the CDR3, the full variable domain is EAEVAQSPRYKITEKSQAVAFWCDPISGHATLYWYRQILGQGPELLVQFQDESVVDDSQLPKDRFSAERLKGVDSTLKIQPAELGDSAMYLCASSSQRRGETQYFGPGTRLLVL.

This clonotype was counted a few times. The chain links TRBV6-2 or TRBV6-3 to TRBJ2-5; tentative D call: TRBD2 (6 bases). Germline V gene lookup returns CDR1 MNHEY and CDR2 SVGEGT. Trimming left V 5 bases short and J 0 bases short, with 19 bases between. This CDR3 is 17 amino acids long. CDR3: CASSPGVAGVDQETQYF. DNA for the CDR3: TGTGCCAGCAGTCCGGGGGTGGCGGGTGTGGACCAAGAGACCCAGTACTTC.

The rearrangement joins TRBV11-3 to TRBJ2-3; no clear D gene. V lost 2 bases, J lost 4 bases, and 7 bases lay in between. CDR1 is SGHNT and CDR2 is YENEEA in the germline V gene. This CDR3 comprises 13 residues. As DNA, the CDR3 is TGTGCCAGCAGCTTAAAGGGCGCAGATACGCAGTATTTT. This gives the protein CASSLKGADTQYF.

At least ten counts were recorded for this clonotype. V and J are TRBV12-3 or TRBV12-4 and TRBJ1-2, with TRBD1 as a possible D gene (5 bases). Trimming shortened V by 3 bases and J by 4 bases, and 12 bases separated the two germline ends. The CDR3 extends over 14 amino acids. This CDR3 reads CASSLGPRVYGYTF. DNA for the CDR3: TGTGCCAGCAGTTTGGGGCCCAGGGTCTATGGCTACACCTTC.

This clonotype occurred many times. The V and J genes are TRBV6-1 and TRBJ1-5, with D hard to call. Germline loops: CDR1 MNHNS, CDR2 SASEGT. Between the trimmed V and J ends, which lost 3 bases and 1 base, there was a span of 7 bases. The CDR3 loop spans 14 amino acids. CDR3 nucleotide sequence: TGTGCCAGCAGTGAGGGTCTAAGCAATCAGCCCCAGCATTTT. This translates into CASSEGLSNQPQHF.

As concerns this clonotype: At one boundary the junction diverges from the germline segment, which might be a read error. The chain combines TRBV6-5 with TRBJ2-7, with D perhaps matching TRBD2 (6 bases). Germline CDR1 MNHEY, CDR2 SVGAGI. The CDR3 totals 14 residues. The CDR3 region is CASSYSGGTDERYF. The CDR3 DNA sequence: TGTGCCAGCAGTTACTCGGGGGGAACGGACGAGCGGTACTTC.

This clonotype was counted ten times or more. V and J are TRBV15 and TRBJ2-7, with 7 bases identical to TRBD2. Germline assignment: CDR1 LNHNV and CDR2 YYDKDF (reference sequence). With V trimmed by 0 bases and J by 3 bases, 8 bases remained unmatched. This CDR3 region has 16 residues. For the CDR3, the DNA is TGTGCCACCAGCAGAGATCGGGCGGGAGTTAACTACGAGCAGTACTTC. Protein sequence: CATSRDRAGVNYEQYF.

This clonotype was counted many times. The chain carries TRBV11-3 and TRBJ2-5; D is possibly TRBD1 or TRBD2 (5 bases each). This CDR3 spans 13 amino acids. Germline CDR1 is SGHNT and CDR2 is YENEEA. V gave up 5 bases and J gave up 5 bases, with 12 bases separating them. This chain's CDR3 is CASSKGTGETQYF. The CDR3 DNA follows: TGTGCCAGCAGCAAAGGGACCGGGGAGACCCAGTACTTC.

This sequence joins TRBV28 and TRBJ1-2, with D perhaps matching TRBD1 (6 bases). Germline V gene sequence: CDR1 MDHEN, CDR2 SYDVKM. The CDR3 loop spans 14 amino acids. V shed 11 bases and J shed 8 bases, with 24 bases lying between them. The CDR3 here is CACNPGARVVGYTF. The CDR3 DNA follows: TGTGCCTGTAACCCGGGGGCCCGAGTAGTGGGCTACACCTTC.

This clonotype occurred many times. The chain joins TRBV7-2 to TRBJ1-2, with TRBD1 matching 9 bases. The J segment lost 8 bases and the V segment lost 5 bases, leaving 9 bases of the junction unmatched. Germline V gene lookup returns CDR1 SGHTA and CDR2 FQGNSA. The CDR3 sequence is 14 residues long. The CDR3 region is CASSPGQGFLGYTF. Written as DNA, the CDR3 is TGTGCCAGCAGCCCGGGACAGGGTTTTTTAGGCTACACCTTC.

The chain carries TRBV11-3 and TRBJ2-7, with 9 bases matching TRBD1. Germline loops: CDR1 SGHNT, CDR2 YENEEA. The J segment lost 1 base and the V segment lost 5 bases, leaving 6 bases of the junction unmatched. This CDR3 is built from 15 residues. CDR3 loop: CASSAGQGRSYEQYF. CDR3 DNA: TGTGCCAGCAGCGCCGGACAGGGGAGGTCCTACGAGCAGTACTTC.

This clonotype appeared many times. J is TRBJ2-5 and V is TRBV11-2; D tentatively reads TRBD1 or TRBD2 (5 bases each). The germline CDR1 and CDR2 sequences are SGHAT and FQNNGV. V shed 1 base and J shed 1 base, with 7 bases lying between them. There are 14 residues in the CDR3. CDR3 in DNA: TGTGCCAGCAGCTTAGGGGACGTCCAAGAGACCCAGTACTTC. It is translated as CASSLGDVQETQYF.

In its sample, this clonotype was seen a few times. V gene TRBV29-1 combines with J gene TRBJ2-2; unclear D gene. Trimming left V 6 bases short and J 8 bases short, with 10 bases between. The germline CDR1 and CDR2 sequences are SQVTM and ANQGSEA. The CDR3 has 11 residues. DNA of the CDR3: TGCAGCGTCCGAGCGACTGGGGAGCTGTTTTTT. Residues: CSVRATGELFF.

The chain combines TRBV12-3 or TRBV12-4 with TRBJ2-3; D ambiguous. V lost 3 bases and J 3 bases, leaving 16 bases between the germline ends. The length of the CDR3 is 16 residues. CDR3 sequence reads: CASSFSYRRTTDTQYF. The CDR3 DNA sequence: TGTGCCAGCAGTTTCTCATATCGGCGAACGACAGATACGCAGTATTTT.

In the case of this clonotype: This may come from a read error, since a much larger clone is one base off. The CDR3 DNA follows: TGTGCCAGCAGTCCCCGACCTAGACCCTGGGATGACAATCAGCCCCAGCATTTT. Protein sequence: CASSPRPRPWDDNQPQHF. The gene calls are TRBV28 and TRBJ1-5; D is ambiguous. This CDR3 contains 18 residues. Trimming took 5 bases from V and 3 from J, leaving 23 bases between them. Germline values: CDR1 MDHEN, CDR2 SYDVKM.

This clonotype has a count of ten or more. This sequence joins TRBV27 and TRBJ2-5, with D perhaps TRBD2 (5 bases). The V gene lost 1 base and the J gene lost 4 bases, with 13 bases spanning the gap. CDR3 length: 15 residues. The V gene's germline CDR1 is MNHEY and CDR2 SMNVEV (reference sequence). CDR3 DNA sequence: TGTGCCAGCAGTTTATTCGGGTCCGGAGGAGAGACCCAGTACTTC. Translation gives CASSLFGSGGETQYF.

This rearrangement joins TRBV19 to TRBJ1-5; a weak D match, TRBD1 (5 bases). V lost 6 bases, J lost 2 bases, and 14 bases lay in between. This CDR3 comprises 15 residues. Germline-derived CDR1 and CDR2 are LNHDA and SQIVND (reference sequence). CDR3 loop: CASSWGPHGNQPQHF. The CDR3 DNA reads TGTGCCAGTAGCTGGGGCCCGCATGGCAATCAGCCCCAGCATTTT.

V gene TRBV19 combines with J gene TRBJ1-4; D perhaps matches TRBD1 (5 bases). Trimming removed 3 bases from V and 8 bases from J, with 13 bases in between. Germline V gene sequence: CDR1 LNHDA, CDR2 SQIVND (reference sequence). The CDR3 sequence is 14 residues long. CDR3: CASSMRGFGEKLFF. The DNA of the CDR3 is TGTGCCAGTAGTATGAGGGGTTTCGGGGAAAAACTGTTTTTT.

At least ten counts were recorded for this clonotype. The chain employs TRBV7-2 and TRBJ1-2, with TRBD1 as a possible D gene (5 bases). The ends were cut back, 1 base at V and 2 bases at J, with 14 bases in the middle. The germline CDR1 and CDR2 sequences are SGHTA and FQGNSA. This CDR3 contains 16 residues. CDR3 nucleotide sequence: TGTGCCAGCAGCTTAGGGGGGGGATGGACCAACTATGGCTACACCTTC. Residues: CASSLGGGWTNYGYTF.

For this clonotype: This could be a read error, since a much larger clone is one nucleotide away. The chain recombines TRBV10-3 with TRBJ1-6; D is undetermined. Germline V CDR1 and CDR2: ENHRY, SYGVKD. V lost 4 bases to trimming and J lost 10 bases, with 11 bases between them. The CDR3 sequence is 13 residues long. This CDR3 is CAISGRGNSPLHF. The CDR3 coding sequence is TGTGCCATCAGTGGACGGGGTAACTCACCCCTCCACTTT.